Reported below is one T cell receptor beta chain. Its cognate antigen is unknown. The record originates from a study of T cell responses to AZD1222 COVID-19 vaccine. TCRdb's table, derived via immunoSEQ multiplex PCR, lists solely in-frame clones and lacks some. The sample has 110,000 to 150,000 clones, approximately 92% seen once. Germline assignment: CDR1 KGHDR and CDR2 SFDVKD. The CDR3 totals 16 residues. Deletions cut 1 base from V and 5 bases from J, with 15 bases between. General observations from the study: Repertoires were sampled only after the peak T cell response. Distributed over spike, vaccine-associated CD4 TCRs predominated at 160-218 and 743-854. Mostly white British, mostly female donors; authors suggested clonal diversity may be underestimated.

This clonotype was sampled from an adult who received the AZD1222 COVID-19 vaccine. The V and J genes are TRBV24-1 and TRBJ2-3; D assignment may be TRBD1 or TRBD2 (5 bases each). Source: peripheral blood, taken 28 days after the second AZD1222 dose. Here the CDR3 reads CATSDFGAPGGDTQYF. DNA for the CDR3: TGTGCCACCAGTGATTTCGGGGCGCCTGGTGGAGATACGCAGTATTTT.